This TCR beta chain came from a study of siplizumab effects on memory and regulatory T cells. Study results and caveats: The alloresponse seemed to draw substantially on naive T cells, which appeared more diverse than memory cells.

Germline CDR1 LNHDA, CDR2 SQIVND (reference sequence). Trimming removed 1 base from V and 4 bases from J, with 13 bases in between. CDR3 length equals 15 residues. Assay: immunoSEQ multiplex PCR; the TCRdb copy retains only in-frame clones and omits some. There are 85,000 to 90,000 clones in the sample; around 90% occur only once, and about 15% lies in the top ten. Turning to this clone: Antigen: not known.

Sequencing was done on a sample of CD4+ T cells sorted from blood. The chain has TRBV19 and TRBJ2-5; a weak D match, TRBD1 (6 bases). The TCR comes from a human donor in good health. CDR3 bases: TGTGCCAGTAGTATAGCGGCAGGGGAGCGAGAGACCCAGTACTTC. Translating it yields CASSIAAGERETQYF. The full variable domain, its missing parts supplied by reference TRBV19 and TRBJ2-5, is DGGITQSPKYLFRKEGQNVTLSCEQNLNHDAMYWYRQDPGQGLRLIYYSQIVNDFQKGDIAEGYSVSREKKESFPLTVTSAQKNPTAFYLCASSIAAGERETQYFGPGTRLLVL.